Below are 27 T cell receptor beta chains sequenced from a single sample in a study of control samples from healthy donors and cancer patients. The repertoire was sequenced with immunoSEQ multiplex PCR; TCRdb's copy has only in-frame clones and lacks some. The data contain about 160,000 clones, 90% to 95% of them singletons. The material sequenced was PBMCs. The source of these receptors is a man aged 60-69 years with colorectal cancer.

This rearrangement joins TRBV18 to TRBJ2-5; TRBD1 might be the D (5 bases). The CDR3 is made up of 14 amino acids. Trimming shortened V by 3 bases and J by 4 bases, and 12 bases separated the two germline ends. In germline, CDR1 is KGHSH, CDR2 LQKENI. The CDR3 loop is CASSPQTESETQYF. The CDR3 bases are TGTGCCAGCTCACCGCAGACAGAGTCAGAGACCCAGTACTTC.

The chain employs TRBV4-1 and TRBJ1-2; D gene unclear. V lost 2 bases, J lost 4 bases, and 11 bases lay in between. The CDR3 covers 14 residues. CDR1 and CDR2 from the germline V gene are MGHRA and YSYEKL. CDR3: CASSQPVDTYGYTF. The CDR3 DNA is TGCGCCAGCAGCCAACCGGTGGATACCTATGGCTACACCTTC.

The chain has TRBV2 and TRBJ1-1, with D unclear. Germline CDR1 reads SNHLY; CDR2 reads FYNNEI. This CDR3 region has 15 residues. Trimming took 5 bases from V and 3 from J, leaving 16 bases between them. The CDR3 spells CASSFRPTADTEAFF. CDR3 in DNA: TGTGCCAGCAGTTTTCGGCCCACTGCGGACACTGAAGCTTTCTTT.

This chain links TRBV5-1 with TRBJ2-7; 11 nucleotides align to TRBD2. V shed 4 bases, J shed 9 bases, and the junction held 12 bases outside the gene matches. Germline CDR1 is SGHRS and CDR2 is YFSETQ. This CDR3 comprises 15 residues. The CDR3 DNA reads as TGCGCCAGCAGCCTCTTTAGCGGGGGGGCCTCGGCGCAGTACTTC. As protein: CASSLFSGGASAQYF.

The chain recombines TRBV10-3 with TRBJ1-1; D is unclear. This CDR3 contains 14 residues. Per the germline V gene, CDR1 is ENHRY and CDR2 is SYGVKD. V dropped 0 bases and J dropped 1 base, with 6 bases sitting between them. CDR3 DNA sequence: TGTGCCATCAGTGAGTCGGAAGGGAACACTGAAGCTTTCTTT. Protein: CAISESEGNTEAFF.

The genes are TRBV7-9 and TRBJ2-3, with D maybe TRBD1 (6 bases). V lost 8 bases and J 1 base, leaving 13 bases between the germline ends. The CDR3 consists of 14 residues. Germline assignment: CDR1 SEHNR and CDR2 FQNEAQ (reference sequence). CDR3 sequence reads: CASSPQGRTDTQYF. The CDR3 DNA reads as TGTGCCAGCTCCCCCCAGGGGCGCACAGATACGCAGTATTTT.

The J gene is TRBJ2-7, the V gene TRBV6-6; 8 nucleotides line up with TRBD2. The ends lost 6 bases at V and 2 bases at J; junction bases unmatched: 6. CDR3 length: 14 amino acids. Germline lookup yields CDR1 MNHNY and CDR2 SVGAGI (reference sequence). The CDR3, as DNA: TGTGCCAGCAGCAGGGGCGGGAGGACCTACGAGCAGTACTTC. Protein sequence: CASSRGGRTYEQYF.

The genes are TRBV7-9 and TRBJ1-2; D is undetermined. The germline V gene has CDR1 SEHNR and CDR2 FQNEAQ (reference sequence). This CDR3 comprises 14 residues. V gave up 4 bases and J gave up 8 bases, with 17 bases separating them. The CDR3 protein is CASSSAPTRGGYTF. CDR3 coding DNA: TGTGCCAGCAGCTCCGCACCCACCCGGGGAGGCTACACCTTC.

This chain joins TRBV11-2 and TRBJ1-1, with 7 bases matching TRBD1. Per the germline V gene, CDR1 is SGHAT and CDR2 is FQNNGV. V shed 2 bases and J 0 bases; nucleotides not matched to a gene: 6. The CDR3 consists of 16 residues. The CDR3 DNA reads TGTGCCAGCAGCTTAAACCCAGGGACAGTGAACACTGAAGCTTTCTTT. Amino acid sequence: CASSLNPGTVNTEAFF.

V and J are TRBV19 and TRBJ1-4; D not certain. The CDR3 runs to 15 residues. Trimming removed 3 bases at V and 4 bases at J, with 12 bases between. Per germline, CDR1 LNHDA and CDR2 SQIVND (reference sequence). The CDR3, as DNA: TGTGCCAGTAGTATTGAGGGAGGTGATAATGAAAAACTGTTTTTT. This sequence encodes CASSIEGGDNEKLFF. The full variable domain, completed using reference TRBV19 and TRBJ1-4, is DGGITQSPKYLFRKEGQNVTLSCEQNLNHDAMYWYRQDPGQGLRLIYYSQIVNDFQKGDIAEGYSVSREKKESFPLTVTSAQKNPTAFYLCASSIEGGDNEKLFFGSGTQLSVL.

The CDR3 here is CASGRANYGYTF. In nucleotides, the CDR3 is TGTGCCAGCGGAAGGGCAAACTATGGCTACACCTTC. The V gene is TRBV3-1 (or the pseudogene TRBV3-2), the J gene TRBJ1-2; unclear D gene. This CDR3 region has 12 residues. Between the trimmed V and J ends, which lost 8 bases and 2 bases, there was a span of 9 bases. Germline V gene data show CDR1 as LGHDT and CDR2 as YNNKEL (reference sequence).

V and J are TRBV7-8 and TRBJ1-2; no reliable D call. Germline V gene sequence: CDR1 SGHVS, CDR2 FQNEAQ. The CDR3 extends over 13 amino acids. Trimming removed 5 bases at V and 3 bases at J, with 10 bases between. The CDR3 protein is CASSADTDYGYTF. In DNA, the CDR3 is TGTGCCAGCAGCGCAGACACAGACTATGGCTACACCTTC.

The J gene is TRBJ2-3, the V gene TRBV5-1; 11 bases are shared with TRBD2. This CDR3 spans 19 amino acids. Germline assignment: CDR1 SGHRS and CDR2 YFSETQ. V dropped 0 bases and J dropped 0; count of bases not matched to a gene: 9. The CDR3 loop reads CASSLDGLAGGRSTDTQYF. The CDR3 DNA sequence: TGCGCCAGCAGCTTGGATGGTCTAGCGGGGGGAAGAAGCACAGATACGCAGTATTTT.

V gene TRBV28 combines with J gene TRBJ2-7, with 7 nucleotides matching TRBD1. The CDR3 is 14 residues long. The junction had 8 bases not matched to a gene; V was cut back by 6 bases and J by 3 bases. Germline V lookup: CDR1 MDHEN, CDR2 SYDVKM. The CDR3 region is CASSSTGYLYEQYF. The CDR3 bases are TGTGCCAGCAGCTCGACAGGGTACCTCTACGAGCAGTACTTC.

CDR3 in amino acids: CASSSAGANVLTF. The DNA for the CDR3 is TGTGCCAGCAGCTCCGCGGGGGCCAACGTCCTGACTTTC. The V call is TRBV7-9, the J call TRBJ2-6; the D is unclear. Germline V gene data show CDR1 as SEHNR and CDR2 as FQNEAQ (reference sequence). The CDR3 has 13 amino acids. The ends were cut back, 4 bases at V and 4 bases at J, with 5 bases in the middle. Using reference TRBV7-9 and TRBJ2-6 for the parts outside the CDR3, the full variable domain is DTGVSQNPRHKITKRGQNVTFRCDPISEHNRLYWYRQTLGQGPEFLTYFQNEAQLEKSRLLSDRFSAERPKGSFSTLEIQRTEQGDSAMYLCASSSAGANVLTFGAGSRLTVL.

This chain joins TRBV5-4 and TRBJ2-3; 10 bases match TRBD1. Germline V CDR1 and CDR2: SGHNT, YYREEE (reference sequence). V trimming: 3 bases; J trimming: 4 bases; junction bases outside the gene matches: 8. The CDR3 is 16 amino acids. The CDR3 is CASSWGLGQGADTQYF. The CDR3 DNA reads as TGTGCCAGCAGCTGGGGGTTAGGACAGGGGGCAGATACGCAGTATTTT.

The table lists this clone with a count of one. The chain has TRBV30 and TRBJ2-3; 7 nucleotides align to TRBD2. V was clipped by 5 bases and J by 2 bases; unmatched bases: 10. The CDR3 spans 15 residues. Per germline, CDR1 GTSNPN and CDR2 SVGIG (reference sequence). In nucleotides, the CDR3 is TGTGCCTGGGGGGGAATAGCGGGTCCCACAGATACGCAGTATTTT. Translated: CAWGGIAGPTDTQYF.

The chain has TRBV9 and TRBJ1-3; 7 bases align to TRBD1. The CDR3 length is 17 residues. The V gene's germline CDR1 is SGDLS and CDR2 YYNGEE. Trimming cost V 0 bases and J 0 bases; bases outside gene matches: 6. The CDR3 here is CASSVGTGAISGNTIYF. The CDR3 DNA reads TGTGCCAGCAGCGTAGGAACAGGGGCGATCTCTGGAAACACCATATATTTT. Combining the CDR3 with reference TRBV9 and TRBJ1-3 gives the whole variable domain DSGVTQTPKHLITATGQRVTLRCSPRSGDLSVYWYQQSLDQGLQFLIQYYNGEERAKGNILERFSAQQFPDLHSELNLSSLELGDSALYFCASSVGTGAISGNTIYFGEGSWLTVV.

The gene calls are TRBV28 and TRBJ2-1; D assignment may be TRBD1 or TRBD2 (5 bases each). Germline-derived CDR1 and CDR2 are MDHEN and SYDVKM. This CDR3 has 15 amino acids. Trimming left V 10 bases short and J 0 bases short, with 16 bases between. The CDR3 bases are TGTGCCACCGCCGGGGCTTTCAGCTCCTACAATGAGCAGTTCTTC. Translating gives CATAGAFSSYNEQFF.

The chain uses TRBV27 and TRBJ1-5; perhaps TRBD1 as D (5 bases). The CDR3 spans 15 residues. Germline V gene data show CDR1 as MNHEY and CDR2 as SMNVEV (reference sequence). The V and J ends lost 4 bases and 0 bases respectively, with 10 bases between them. DNA for the CDR3: TGTGCCAGCAGTTCGGGGGAACATAGCAATCAGCCCCAGCATTTT. Amino acids: CASSSGEHSNQPQHF.

The chain is built from TRBV7-2 and TRBJ2-7, with 14 nucleotides matching TRBD2. After removal of 8 bases from V and 6 bases from J, the junction contained 9 bases not matched to a gene. Per the germline V gene, CDR1 is SGHTA and CDR2 is FQGNSA. This CDR3 has 15 amino acids. The CDR3 sequence: CASGKTSGGAFEQYF. The CDR3 DNA follows: TGTGCCAGCGGAAAGACTAGCGGGGGGGCCTTCGAGCAGTACTTC.

The V and J genes are TRBV14 and TRBJ2-3, with D perhaps TRBD2 (6 bases). The ends were cut back, 8 bases at V and 6 bases at J, with 21 bases in the middle. This CDR3 region has 15 residues. The germline V gene has CDR1 SGHDN and CDR2 FVKESK. The CDR3 DNA is TGTGCCAGCGGGCGCGGGGTCACGAGTGGGGATACGCAGTATTTT. Amino acids: CASGRGVTSGDTQYF. Filled out from reference TRBV14 and TRBJ2-3, the complete variable domain reads EAGVTQFPSHSVIEKGQTVTLRCDPISGHDNLYWYRRVMGKEIKFLLHFVKESKQDESGMPNNRFLAERTGGTYSTLKVQPAELEDSGVYFCASGRGVTSGDTQYFGPGTRLTVL.

The chain employs TRBV5-5 and TRBJ1-2; the D gene is possibly TRBD1 (5 bases). Deletions cut 1 base from V and 2 bases from J, with 21 bases between. Germline V gene lookup returns CDR1 SGHKS and CDR2 YYEKEE (reference sequence). This CDR3 spans 18 amino acids. CDR3 in amino acids: CASSLLQGGRRENYGYTF. Here the CDR3 DNA reads TGTGCCAGCAGCTTGCTCCAGGGAGGGCGACGTGAGAACTATGGCTACACCTTC.

The chain links TRBV2 to TRBJ1-6; D call uncertain. The CDR3 is made up of 15 amino acids. The ends were cut back, 6 bases at V and 9 bases at J, with 18 bases in the middle. Per the germline V gene, CDR1 is SNHLY and CDR2 is FYNNEI. Here the CDR3 reads CASSEYSVVGSPLHF. CDR3 DNA: TGTGCCAGCAGCGAGTACAGTGTCGTGGGTTCACCCCTCCACTTT.

This clone was counted once. The rearrangement uses TRBV19 and TRBJ2-3; 9 bases map to TRBD1. Germline V gives CDR1 LNHDA, CDR2 SQIVND (reference sequence). The ends lost 3 bases at V and 7 bases at J; junction bases unmatched: 11. This CDR3 is built from 16 residues. The CDR3 reads CASSILRDRASNTQYF. The DNA for the CDR3 is TGTGCCAGTAGTATTCTGCGGGACAGGGCTTCGAATACGCAGTATTTT.

The chain carries TRBV14 and TRBJ2-5, with no clear D. This CDR3 has 13 residues. Trimming left V 4 bases short and J 5 bases short, with 11 bases between. Germline values: CDR1 SGHDN, CDR2 FVKESK. This CDR3 is CASSPRTGETQYF. CDR3 nucleotides: TGTGCCAGCAGCCCCCGGACCGGTGAGACCCAGTACTTC.

The chain links TRBV28 to TRBJ1-4; 7 nucleotides line up with TRBD1. Germline-derived CDR1 and CDR2 are MDHEN and SYDVKM. The V gene end was trimmed by 1 base and the J gene end by 7 bases; junction bases not matched to a gene: 6. The CDR3 covers 15 residues. The chain's CDR3 is CASSLLSQGGEKLFF. In nucleotides, the CDR3 is TGTGCCAGCAGTTTATTATCGCAGGGGGGTGAAAAACTGTTTTTT.